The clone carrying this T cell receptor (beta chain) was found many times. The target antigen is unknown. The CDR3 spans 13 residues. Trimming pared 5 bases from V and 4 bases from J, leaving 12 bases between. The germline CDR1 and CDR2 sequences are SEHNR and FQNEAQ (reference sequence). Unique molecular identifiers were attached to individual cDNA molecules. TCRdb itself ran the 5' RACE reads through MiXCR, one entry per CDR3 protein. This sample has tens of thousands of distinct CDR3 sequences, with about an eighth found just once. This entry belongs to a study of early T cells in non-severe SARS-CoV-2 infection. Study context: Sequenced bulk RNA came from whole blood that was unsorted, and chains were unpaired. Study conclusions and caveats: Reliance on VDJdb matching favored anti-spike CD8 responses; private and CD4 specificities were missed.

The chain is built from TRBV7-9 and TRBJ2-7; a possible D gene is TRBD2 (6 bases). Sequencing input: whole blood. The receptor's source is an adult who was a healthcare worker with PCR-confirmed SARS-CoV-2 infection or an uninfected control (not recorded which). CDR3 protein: CASSGDGRYEQYF. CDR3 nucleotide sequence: TGTGCCAGCAGCGGCGACGGGAGATACGAGCAGTACTTC.